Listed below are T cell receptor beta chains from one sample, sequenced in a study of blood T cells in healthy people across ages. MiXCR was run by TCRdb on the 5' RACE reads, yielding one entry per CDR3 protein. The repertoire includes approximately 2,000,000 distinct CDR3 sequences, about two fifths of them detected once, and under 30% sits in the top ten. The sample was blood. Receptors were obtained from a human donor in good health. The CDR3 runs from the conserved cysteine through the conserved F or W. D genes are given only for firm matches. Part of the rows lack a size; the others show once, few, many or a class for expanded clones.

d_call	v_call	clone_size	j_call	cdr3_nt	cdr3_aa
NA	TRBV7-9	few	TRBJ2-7	TGTGCCAGCAGCCCGCTACAGAATACAAACTACGAGCAGTACTTC	CASSPLQNTNYEQYF
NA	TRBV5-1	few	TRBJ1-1	TGCGCCAGCAGCTTGGAGGGTCATGCAGTCAGCACTGAAGCTTTCTTT	CASSLEGHAVSTEAFF
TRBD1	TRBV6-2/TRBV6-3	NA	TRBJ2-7	TGTGCCAGCAGTTACCGTCCCGGGACAGGGGAGGGACCCTACGAGCAGTACTTC	CASSYRPGTGEGPYEQYF
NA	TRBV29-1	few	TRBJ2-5	TGCAGCGTTGACTCTTGGGGTTCAGAGACCCAGTACTTC	CSVDSWGSETQYF
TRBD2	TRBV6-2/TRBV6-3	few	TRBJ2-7	TGTGCCAGCAGTAGCCGGACTAGCGGGGACCTAGGGGAGCAGTACTTC	CASSSRTSGDLGEQYF
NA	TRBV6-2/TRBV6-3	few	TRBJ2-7	TGTGCCAGCGGGATACAGGCCCACTACGAGCAGTACTTC	CASGIQAHYEQYF
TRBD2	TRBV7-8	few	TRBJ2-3	TGTGCCAGCAGTCGGACTAGCGGGGGGCCATCTGGCACAGATACGCAGTATTTT	CASSRTSGGPSGTDTQYF
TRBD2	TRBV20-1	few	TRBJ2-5	TGCAGTGCTACTTTAGCGGGGATACAAGAGACCCAGTACTTC	CSATLAGIQETQYF
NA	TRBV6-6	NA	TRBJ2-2	TGTGCCAGCAGGTACAGGGTGGCCGGGGAGCTGTTTTTT	CASRYRVAGELFF
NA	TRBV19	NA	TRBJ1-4	TGTGCCAGTATGGCCCAGAATGAAAAACTGTTTTTT	CASMAQNEKLFF
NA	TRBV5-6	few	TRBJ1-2	TGTGCCAGCAGCTTTCCGACTGGAGGCTACACCTTC	CASSFPTGGYTF
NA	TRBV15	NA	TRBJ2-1	TGTGCCACCAGCAGAGAAGTGGGGAGTTGCAATGAGCAGTTCTTC	CATSREVGSCNEQFF
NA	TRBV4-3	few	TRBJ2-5	TGCGCCAGCAGCCAAGCATTGGAGGGTACCCAAGAGACCCAGTACTTC	CASSQALEGTQETQYF
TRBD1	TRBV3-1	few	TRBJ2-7	TGTGCCACAGGGACAGCATCCTACGAGCAGTACTTC	CATGTASYEQYF
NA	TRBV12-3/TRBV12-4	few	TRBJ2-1	TGTGTCAGCAGTTTGAGCTGGGGCTCCTACAATGAGCAGTTCTTC	CVSSLSWGSYNEQFF
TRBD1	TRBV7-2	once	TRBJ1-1	TGTGCCAGCAGCATCCCCTACGGGACAGGAGTTACTCAAACTTTCTTT	CASSIPYGTGVTQTFF
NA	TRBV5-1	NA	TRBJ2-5	TGCGCCAGCAGCTTGGGACTTACAAACCAAGAGACCCAGTACTTC	CASSLGLTNQETQYF
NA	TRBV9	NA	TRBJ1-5	TGTGCCAGCAGCGTAGCCGGGGAGCGGCAGCCCCAGCATTTT	CASSVAGERQPQHF
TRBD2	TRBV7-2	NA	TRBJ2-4	TGTGCCAGCAGCGTCCATAGCGGGATGGGGGCCAAAAACATTCAGTACTTC	CASSVHSGMGAKNIQYF
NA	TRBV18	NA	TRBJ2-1	TGTGCCAGCTCACCACCGGGTACCCGCTCCTACAATGAGCAGTTCTTC	CASSPPGTRSYNEQFF
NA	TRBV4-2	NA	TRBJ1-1	TGTGCCAGCAGCCAAGATCTTGTCCTCAGGACTGTGGACACTGAAGCTTTCTTT	CASSQDLVLRTVDTEAFF
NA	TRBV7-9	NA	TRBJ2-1	TGTGCCAGCAGCTTAGTGTCGGACTACAATGAGCAGTTCTTT	CASSLVSDYNEQFF
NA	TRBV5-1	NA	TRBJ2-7	TGCGCCAGCAGCAACGGGGTTACCTACGAGCAGTACTTC	CASSNGVTYEQYF
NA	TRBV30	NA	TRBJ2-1	TGTGCCTGGAGTGCTGGGACCTACAATGAGCAGTTCTTC	CAWSAGTYNEQFF
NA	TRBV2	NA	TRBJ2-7	TGTGCCAGCAGTGATCTTCCTTACGAGCAGTACTTC	CASSDLPYEQYF
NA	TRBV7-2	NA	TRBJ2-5	TGTGCCAGCAGCTTAAATTCACCCCAGAGATTGCTAAAAGAGACCCAGTACTTC	CASSLNSPQRLLKETQYF